This T cell receptor beta chain was identified in a study of blood T cell repertoires in COVID-19. Here immunoSEQ multiplex PCR was the method, and the copy in TCRdb shows in-frame clones only, minus some. The repertoire holds roughly 500,000 clones, with 70% to 90% as singletons. Sequencing was carried out using PBMCs or T cells enriched from blood (not recorded which). The receptor was derived from a middle-aged woman who had recovered from COVID-19.

This CDR3 reads CASSYSSGFPQHF. The CDR3 bases are TGTGCCAGCAGTTATAGTTCCGGGTTTCCCCAGCATTTT. This chain connects TRBV6-2 or TRBV6-3 to TRBJ1-5; D ambiguous. Trimming left V 3 bases short and J 10 bases short, with 13 bases between. The CDR3 covers 13 residues. Germline-derived CDR1 and CDR2 are MNHEY and SVGEGT.